A single sample is the source of the 20 T cell receptor beta chains below, sequenced in a study of metastatic and nonmetastatic thyroid tumors. Thyroid surgery was preceded by no treatment in any patient. TCRdb re-processed the PCR reads through MiXCR. The repertoire holds tens of thousands of clones, with about 17% as singletons. Sequencing input: blood. The receptors were gathered from a male donor with papillary thyroid cancer or a benign thyroid nodule (not recorded which). Some clones in this sample may be carry-over from other donors' samples.

The chain employs TRBV20-1 and TRBJ2-7; D might be TRBD1 or TRBD2, each matching 6 bases. V was clipped by 8 bases and J by 8 bases, with 16 bases between them. The CDR3 loop spans 11 amino acids. Germline CDR1 is DFQATT and CDR2 is SNEGSKA (reference sequence). The CDR3 loop is CSSGDNSKQYF. CDR3 sequence (DNA): TGCAGTTCGGGGGACAATAGTAAGCAGTACTTC.

This clone was detected many times. A much larger clone sits a single nucleotide away, making a read error possible. V usage is TRBV15 and J usage is TRBJ2-3; D is unresolved. V lost 3 bases, J lost 7 bases, and 11 bases lay in between. Germline-derived CDR1 and CDR2 are LNHNV and YYDKDF (reference sequence). CDR3 length: 13 residues. CDR3 sequence reads: CATSRQKVYTQYF. The CDR3 nucleotides are TGTGCCACCAGCAGGCAAAAGGTATATACGCAGTATTTT. Drawing the rest from reference TRBV15 and TRBJ2-3, the complete variable domain is DAMVIQNPRYQVTQFGKPVTLSCSQTLNHNVMYWYQQKSSQAPKLLFHYYDKDFNNEADTPDNFQSRRPNTSFCFLDIRSPGLGDTAMYLCATSRQKVYTQYFGPGTRLTVL.

This clone occurred a few times. Compared with germline, one end of the junction differs, possibly owing to a read error. The chain carries TRBV6-5 and TRBJ2-6; 8 nucleotides line up with TRBD2. Germline CDR1 is MNHEY and CDR2 is SVGAGI. The CDR3 covers 17 residues. The DNA for the CDR3 is TGTGCCAGCAGTGACTCGACTAGCGTCTCTGGGGCCAACGTCCTGACTTTC. This codes for CASSDSTSVSGANVLTF.

This clone has at least ten counts. V and J are TRBV20-1 and TRBJ2-7; 12 nucleotides agree with TRBD2. V gave up 2 bases and J gave up 5 bases; unmatched junction bases: 4. CDR3 size: 14 residues. Germline CDR1 and CDR2: DFQATT and SNEGSKA (reference sequence). For the CDR3, the DNA is TGCAGTGCTAGACTAGCGGGGGGGCTCCACGAGCAGTACTTC. Translation gives CSARLAGGLHEQYF.

This clone was seen ten or more times. The chain combines TRBV6-1 with TRBJ2-5; 14 bases align to TRBD2. Looked up from germline, CDR1 is MNHNS and CDR2 is SASEGT. CDR3 size: 17 residues. After removal of 5 bases from V and 3 bases from J, the junction contained 8 bases not matched to a gene. CDR3 residues: CASSSHGTSGGKETQYF. The CDR3 region has the DNA TGTGCCAGCAGTTCCCACGGGACTAGCGGGGGAAAAGAGACCCAGTACTTC.

The chain is built from TRBV5-1 and TRBJ2-2; D possibly uses TRBD1 or TRBD2 (5 bases each). The germline CDR1 and CDR2 sequences are SGHRS and YFSETQ. With 0 bases removed from V and 9 bases from J, the gap between germline ends came to 18 bases. The CDR3 runs to 16 residues. The CDR3 protein is CASSLALAVGTWELFF. CDR3 DNA: TGCGCCAGCAGCTTGGCCCTGGCGGTGGGGACCTGGGAGCTGTTTTTT.

This clone was observed at least ten times. Here the CDR3 reads CASSIDQQGSNYGYTF. In DNA form, the CDR3 reads TGTGCCAGTAGTATAGATCAACAAGGCAGCAACTATGGCTACACCTTC. The gene calls are TRBV19 and TRBJ1-2; no firm D call. The CDR3 sequence is 16 residues long. The germline V gene has CDR1 LNHDA and CDR2 SQIVND (reference sequence). V lost 0 bases and J 2 bases, leaving 13 bases between the germline ends. Together with reference TRBV19 and TRBJ1-2, the CDR3 gives the full variable domain: DGGITQSPKYLFRKEGQNVTLSCEQNLNHDAMYWYRQDPGQGLRLIYYSQIVNDFQKGDIAEGYSVSREKKESFPLTVTSAQKNPTAFYLCASSIDQQGSNYGYTFGSGTRLTVV.

This clone was counted many times. This rearrangement joins TRBV20-1 to TRBJ2-3; 14 bases fit TRBD2. Germline assignment: CDR1 DFQATT and CDR2 SNEGSKA (reference sequence). The ends lost 6 bases at V and 5 bases at J; junction bases unmatched: 4. The CDR3 is made up of 14 amino acids. For the CDR3, the DNA is TGCAGTGCGGGGGGGACTAGCGGGAGAGATACGCAGTATTTT. Its translation: CSAGGTSGRDTQYF.

Many counts were recorded for this clone. The chain combines TRBV9 with TRBJ1-3; the D is unclear. The germline V gene has CDR1 SGDLS and CDR2 YYNGEE. CDR3 length equals 15 residues. V was cut by 0 bases and J by 4 bases, with 11 bases left in between. The CDR3 sequence: CASSVGPRGGNTIYF. The CDR3 coding sequence is TGTGCCAGCAGCGTAGGTCCCCGGGGAGGAAACACCATATATTTT. The full variable domain, rest sourced from reference TRBV9 and TRBJ1-3, is DSGVTQTPKHLITATGQRVTLRCSPRSGDLSVYWYQQSLDQGLQFLIQYYNGEERAKGNILERFSAQQFPDLHSELNLSSLELGDSALYFCASSVGPRGGNTIYFGEGSWLTVV.

Details on this clone: It is likely a read error, because the conserved phenylalanine at the end of the CDR3 is missing. The chain uses TRBV6-1 and TRBJ1-2; 9 nucleotides agree with TRBD1. CDR3 size: 17 residues. The junction had 13 bases not matched to a gene; V was cut back by 4 bases and J by 4 bases. CDR1 MNHNS and CDR2 SASEGT come from the germline V gene. The DNA for the CDR3 is TGTGCCAGCAGTGGCCCGACAGGGGGTTCAATCCTCTATGGCTACACCTCC. It yields the protein CASSGPTGGSILYGYTS.

The table lists this clone with many counts. This chain uses TRBV15 with TRBJ1-2; tentative D call: TRBD1 (5 bases). Germline CDR1 is LNHNV and CDR2 is YYDKDF (reference sequence). CDR3 length: 13 amino acids. V was pared by 6 bases and J by 4 bases, with 12 bases between. The CDR3 is CATSTGRSYGYTF. The DNA of the CDR3 is TGTGCCACCAGTACGGGACGGAGCTATGGCTACACCTTC.

This clone was detected ten times or more. CDR3 in amino acids: CSARGLKDIQYF. The CDR3, as DNA: TGCAGTGCCCGGGGGTTAAAAGACATTCAGTACTTC. The chain recombines TRBV20-1 with TRBJ2-4, with a tentative D call TRBD2 (6 bases). The V gene lost 6 bases and the J gene lost 8 bases, with 14 bases spanning the gap. Germline CDR1 DFQATT, CDR2 SNEGSKA (reference sequence). The CDR3 is 12 amino acids.

In this sample, this clone turned up many times. CDR3 bases: TGTGCCAGCTCAGTCTCCGGCCAAGAGACCCAGTACTTC. Its translation: CASSVSGQETQYF. The chain joins TRBV6-1 to TRBJ2-5; D gene unclear. The CDR3 length is 13 residues. Germline CDR1 MNHNS, CDR2 SASEGT. Trimming took 8 bases from V and 1 from J, leaving 11 bases between them.

This clone turned up a few times. With a much larger clone just one base away, this may be a read error. The sample holds other DNA sequences that translate to the same CDR3. The chain carries TRBV9 and TRBJ2-3; D is possibly TRBD2 (5 bases). CDR3 length: 14 residues. The V end lost 4 bases, the J end lost 0 bases, and 9 bases lay between the germline ends. Germline values: CDR1 SGDLS, CDR2 YYNGEE. The CDR3 here is CASSLAKSTDTQYF. The CDR3 nucleotides are TGTGCCAGCAGCCTAGCTAAAAGCACAGATACGCAGTATTTT. Supplemented by reference TRBV9 and TRBJ2-3, the full variable domain reads DSGVTQTPKHLITATGQRVTLRCSPRSGDLSVYWYQQSLDQGLQFLIQYYNGEERAKGNILERFSAQQFPDLHSELNLSSLELGDSALYFCASSLAKSTDTQYFGPGTRLTVL.

This clone was counted many times. The chain has TRBV7-9 and TRBJ2-3; TRBD2 matches at 9 bases. Germline-derived CDR1 and CDR2 are SEHNR and FQNEAQ (reference sequence). J gave up 0 bases and V 5 bases, and 3 bases lay outside the gene matches. The CDR3 contains 15 residues. The CDR3 DNA reads as TGTGCCAGCAGCGGGCGGGGGGGAAGCACAGATACGCAGTATTTT. Protein: CASSGRGGSTDTQYF.

This chain connects TRBV6-2 or TRBV6-3 to TRBJ2-5; D may match TRBD1 or TRBD2 (5 bases each). Germline V gene lookup returns CDR1 MNHEY and CDR2 SVGEGT. The CDR3 has 18 residues. The CDR3 DNA sequence: TGTGTCAGTAGTCGAAGACCCAGGGACGTCTGGTACCAAGAGACCCAGTACTTC. It is translated as CVSSRRPRDVWYQETQYF.

Ten or more counts support this clone. This rearrangement joins TRBV20-1 to TRBJ2-2; 11 bases are a match to TRBD2. V gave up 0 bases and J gave up 5 bases; unmatched junction bases: 5. The length of the CDR3 is 16 residues. CDR1 DFQATT and CDR2 SNEGSKA come from the germline V gene (reference sequence). The CDR3 spells CSARDVLAGDTGELFF. The CDR3, as DNA: TGCAGTGCTAGAGATGTACTAGCGGGGGATACCGGGGAGCTGTTTTTT.

Comments on this clone: A much larger clone sits a single nucleotide away, making a read error possible. V is TRBV12-3 or TRBV12-4 and J is TRBJ2-5; TRBD2 is a possible D gene (7 bases). The V end was cut by 5 bases, the J end by 8 bases, with 21 bases between. The CDR3 runs 15 residues. The CDR3 region has the DNA TGTGCCAGCAGTCCCAAAGGGGGGGTTCGAGATACCCAGTACTTC. Amino acid sequence: CASSPKGGVRDTQYF.

This clone was picked up many times. The V and J genes are TRBV19 and TRBJ1-3; TRBD1 agrees at 10 bases. CDR3 size: 16 residues. Germline values: CDR1 LNHDA, CDR2 SQIVND (reference sequence). The J segment lost 4 bases and the V segment lost 5 bases, leaving 8 bases of the junction unmatched. This CDR3 is CASSPGTGAAGNTIYF. The DNA for the CDR3 is TGTGCCAGTAGTCCCGGGACAGGGGCGGCCGGAAACACCATATATTTT.

V gene TRBV28 combines with J gene TRBJ2-1, with a tentative D call TRBD2 (6 bases). The germline V gene has CDR1 MDHEN and CDR2 SYDVKM. This CDR3 comprises 15 residues. Trimming took 8 bases from V and 9 from J, leaving 23 bases between them. CDR3 loop: CASAQHSGGAGEQFF. Written as DNA, the CDR3 is TGTGCCAGCGCCCAACATAGCGGTGGGGCTGGTGAGCAGTTCTTC.